This TCR beta chain emerged from a study of T cell responses to AZD1222 COVID-19 vaccine. For the study at large: Recipients boosted at about 4 weeks or about 12 weeks are pooled. Notes on the study in general: Among those given AZD1222, only five or six were seropositive at baseline. White British ancestry dominated among donors, who included more females, and clonal diversity was possibly underestimated. Two AZD1222 doses significantly raised spike-specific TCR breadth and depth over controls.

TCRdb keeps only in-frame clones here, not all; method: immunoSEQ multiplex PCR. The data contain about 96,000 clones, roughly 88% of them singletons. In this sample, this clone turned up a few times. Its specificity is unknown. Unmatched junction bases numbered 9, after V lost 6 bases and J lost 4 bases. This CDR3 region has 15 residues. Per germline, CDR1 MNHEY and CDR2 SVGAGI. The rearrangement links TRBV6-5 to TRBJ2-7; TRBD2 matches at 10 bases. Sequenced material: peripheral blood, taken on day 0 of AZD1222 vaccination. The receptor was isolated from an adult in good health. The CDR3 nucleotides read TGTGCCAGCAGCTCAGCTAGCGGGAGAGGGTACGAGCAGTACTTC. It translates to CASSSASGRGYEQYF.